The 29 T cell receptor beta chains given below trace back to one sample, sequenced in a study of control samples from healthy donors and cancer patients. Produced via immunoSEQ multiplex PCR; TCRdb's table is partial and in-frame only. This repertoire shows roughly 98,000 clones, approximately 93% found once; its top ten account for approximately 7.9%. The specimen was blood. The receptors stem from a man aged 18 to 29 in good health.

This clone appeared once. J is TRBJ2-7 and V is TRBV5-1; TRBD1 or TRBD2 may be the D gene (7 bases each). Germline assignment: CDR1 SGHRS and CDR2 YFSETQ. The V gene lost 0 bases and the J gene lost 9 bases, with 13 bases spanning the gap. There are 13 residues in the CDR3. The CDR3 DNA sequence: TGCGCCAGCAGCTTGGTCGACAGGGAGGGGCAGTACTTC. Its translation is CASSLVDREGQYF.

The chain employs TRBV6-5 and TRBJ2-2, with D maybe TRBD2 (5 bases). The CDR3 contains 14 residues. CDR1 and CDR2 from the germline V gene are MNHEY and SVGAGI. V was trimmed by 6 bases and J by 3 bases, leaving 11 bases between them. The DNA for the CDR3 is TGTGCCAGCAGGGGGAGCGGTTACACCGGGGAGCTGTTTTTT. Amino acid sequence: CASRGSGYTGELFF.

This clone has only one observation. The gene calls are TRBV7-2 and TRBJ2-2; 7 bases fit TRBD1. CDR3 length equals 18 residues. V shed 4 bases, J shed 0 bases, and the junction held 11 bases outside the gene matches. CDR1 and CDR2 from the germline V gene are SGHTA and FQGNSA. The CDR3 sequence is CASSSLVRTGPNTGELFF. In nucleotides, the CDR3 is TGTGCCAGCAGCTCCTTGGTAAGGACAGGACCGAACACCGGGGAGCTGTTTTTT. Complete variable domain (other parts from reference TRBV7-2 and TRBJ2-2): GAGVSQSPSNKVTEKGKDVELRCDPISGHTALYWYRQSLGQGLEFLIYFQGNSAPDKSGLPSDRFSAERTGGSVSTLTIQRTQQEDSAVYLCASSSLVRTGPNTGELFFGEGSRLTVL.

The rearrangement links TRBV4-1 to TRBJ2-1; 11 bases are a match to TRBD2. The CDR3 runs to 17 residues. Germline values: CDR1 MGHRA, CDR2 YSYEKL. Trimming cost V 0 bases and J 7 bases; bases outside gene matches: 8. CDR3 region: CASSQDPPGLADNEQFF. The CDR3, as DNA: TGCGCCAGCAGCCAAGATCCTCCGGGACTAGCGGATAATGAGCAGTTCTTC.

The V gene is TRBV4-1, the J gene TRBJ2-7; 9 bases align to TRBD2. The CDR3 is 17 residues long. Looked up from germline, CDR1 is MGHRA and CDR2 is YSYEKL. V lost 3 bases to trimming and J lost 2 bases; unmatched junction nucleotides: 11. CDR3 nucleotide sequence: TGCGCCAGCAGCCAGGTCCTAGCGGGATCCTCTCCCTACGAGCAGTACTTC. It specifies CASSQVLAGSSPYEQYF.

This chain joins TRBV20-1 and TRBJ2-5, with 10 positions matching TRBD1. V gave up 3 bases and J gave up 6 bases; unmatched junction bases: 7. There are 14 residues in the CDR3. CDR1 DFQATT and CDR2 SNEGSKA come from the germline V gene (reference sequence). The CDR3 sequence: CSASSGDRGQTQYF. CDR3 nucleotides: TGCAGTGCTAGTTCGGGGGACAGGGGACAGACCCAGTACTTC.

J is TRBJ2-3 and V is TRBV7-9; D tentatively fits TRBD1 or TRBD2 (5 bases each). V shed 8 bases and J shed 1 base, with 16 bases lying between them. Germline V CDR1 and CDR2: SEHNR, FQNEAQ (reference sequence). The CDR3 loop spans 15 amino acids. The CDR3 region is CASELMMGGTDTQYF. The CDR3 bases are TGTGCCAGCGAATTGATGATGGGGGGCACAGATACGCAGTATTTT.

The DNA of the CDR3 is TGCGCCAGCAGTGGCTTAGGGACAGTTAGCAATCAGCCCCAGCATTTT. Translation: CASSGLGTVSNQPQHF. The J gene is TRBJ1-5, the V gene TRBV10-2, with 7 bases aligning to TRBD1. Germline CDR1 reads WSHSY; CDR2 reads SAAADI. This CDR3 contains 16 residues. Trimming took 4 bases from V and 0 from J; bases not matched to a gene: 6.

The chain combines TRBV15 with TRBJ2-7; the match to TRBD1 covers 9 bases. CDR1 and CDR2 (germline): LNHNV, YYDKDF (reference sequence). This CDR3 region has 15 residues. The trim removed 1 base at V and 2 bases at J, leaving 3 bases unmatched. The CDR3 reads CATSRVRQGAYEQYF. Written as DNA, the CDR3 is TGTGCCACCAGCAGAGTCAGACAGGGGGCCTACGAGCAGTACTTC.

This clone occurred once. The rearrangement uses TRBV5-6 and TRBJ1-1; TRBD1 agrees at 7 bases. The CDR3 contains 14 residues. CDR1 and CDR2 (germline): SGHDT, YYEEEE. Germline trimming cut 1 base from V and 3 bases from J; bases unmatched to any gene: 3. This chain's CDR3 is CASSLKGGDTEAFF. The CDR3 bases are TGTGCCAGCAGCTTGAAAGGGGGCGACACTGAAGCTTTCTTT.

This chain links TRBV4-2 with TRBJ2-1; 9 positions match TRBD1. The CDR3 extends over 14 amino acids. From germline, CDR1 is LGHNA and CDR2 YNFKEQ. Unmatched junction bases numbered 8, after V lost 5 bases and J lost 9 bases. The CDR3 DNA reads as TGTGCCAGCAGCACCCGGACAGGGGTCGTTGAGCAGTTCTTC. It specifies CASSTRTGVVEQFF.

This clone was observed a single time. The gene calls are TRBV24-1 and TRBJ1-6; the D is unclear. The CDR3 totals 14 residues. The ends were cut back, 4 bases at V and 5 bases at J, with 8 bases in the middle. Germline CDR1 reads KGHDR; CDR2 reads SFDVKD. CDR3 coding DNA: TGTGCCACCAGTGAGCTGTTCAATAATTCACCCCTCCACTTT. Protein: CATSELFNNSPLHF.

This chain uses TRBV5-1 with TRBJ1-1; TRBD1 agrees at 7 bases. Germline loops: CDR1 SGHRS, CDR2 YFSETQ. CDR3 length: 12 residues. Losses at the gene ends were 3 bases for V and 11 bases for J; bases not matched to a gene: 7. The CDR3 DNA reads TGCGCCAGCAGCTCCCAAGGGGGCAGGGCTTTCTTT. It yields the protein CASSSQGGRAFF.

The chain recombines TRBV7-8 with TRBJ1-5, with D possibly being TRBD1 (5 bases). Germline V lookup: CDR1 SGHVS, CDR2 FQNEAQ. This CDR3 is built from 14 residues. Trimming took off 6 bases at V and 5 bases at J, with 14 bases between the two ends. The CDR3 coding sequence is TGTGCCAGCAGTCTGTTGCGGGGGGATCAGCCCCAGCATTTT. The encoded protein is CASSLLRGDQPQHF.

This chain joins TRBV6-5 and TRBJ2-1; tentative D call: TRBD1 (6 bases). V shed 0 bases and J shed 3 bases, with 12 bases lying between them. The CDR3 has 16 amino acids. Germline V gives CDR1 MNHEY, CDR2 SVGAGI. The CDR3: CASSYSSGVGYNEQFF. DNA for the CDR3: TGTGCCAGCAGTTACTCCTCAGGGGTCGGCTACAATGAGCAGTTCTTC.

This clone was found once. The genes are TRBV2 and TRBJ2-1; TRBD2 aligns across 7 bases. V lost 6 bases to trimming and J lost 9 bases; unmatched junction nucleotides: 26. This CDR3 contains 19 residues. The germline gives CDR1 SNHLY, CDR2 FYNNEI. The CDR3 region has the DNA TGTGCCAGCAGGGCACTCGGGGGTAGCGGGTCCTCCCCGGGCGGTGAGCAGTTCTTC. Translating gives CASRALGGSGSSPGGEQFF.

The chain couples TRBV27 to TRBJ1-5; 7 bases are shared with TRBD1. V shed 4 bases and J 7 bases; nucleotides not matched to a gene: 7. Germline lookup yields CDR1 MNHEY and CDR2 SMNVEV (reference sequence). There are 14 residues in the CDR3. Here the CDR3 reads CASSSGQDGQPQHF. The CDR3 nucleotides are TGTGCCAGCAGTTCCGGACAGGATGGACAGCCCCAGCATTTT.

The V gene is TRBV27, the J gene TRBJ2-1; 11 bases line up with TRBD2. This CDR3 region has 18 residues. CDR1 MNHEY and CDR2 SMNVEV come from the germline V gene (reference sequence). Unmatched junction bases numbered 16, after V lost 4 bases and J lost 8 bases. The CDR3 DNA follows: TGTGCCAGCAGTTCGCGCCCCTTCTCTAGCGGGAGGAGGGATGAGCAGTTCTTC. Protein: CASSSRPFSSGRRDEQFF.

The rearrangement links TRBV30 to TRBJ1-5; D perhaps matches TRBD1 (6 bases). Germline V lookup: CDR1 GTSNPN, CDR2 SVGIG (reference sequence). V lost 0 bases to trimming and J lost 4 bases, with 10 bases between them. The CDR3 is 14 residues long. For the CDR3, the DNA is TGTGCCTGGAGTGTTCTAGGGGGTAATCAGCCCCAGCATTTT. As protein: CAWSVLGGNQPQHF.

The J gene is TRBJ2-7, the V gene TRBV11-2, with TRBD1 matching 10 bases. The germline V gene has CDR1 SGHAT and CDR2 FQNNGV. The CDR3 is 14 amino acids. J gave up 4 bases and V 6 bases, and 6 bases lay outside the gene matches. CDR3 bases: TGTGCCAGCAGTCTGACAGGGGGCGGATACGAGCAGTACTTC. This encodes CASSLTGGGYEQYF.

The chain links TRBV2 to TRBJ1-4; D not resolved. In germline, CDR1 is SNHLY, CDR2 FYNNEI. The V gene lost 6 bases and the J gene lost 10 bases, with 15 bases spanning the gap. The CDR3 totals 13 residues. CDR3 amino acids: CASREKEGGKLFF. The CDR3 DNA reads as TGTGCCAGCAGAGAGAAAGAGGGAGGAAAACTGTTTTTT.

The rearrangement links TRBV6-5 to TRBJ2-7; 9 bases line up with TRBD2. This CDR3 spans 14 amino acids. Germline CDR1 reads MNHEY; CDR2 reads SVGAGI. CDR3 sequence: CASGGGDRSYEQYF. For the CDR3, the DNA is TGTGCTTCGGGCGGGGGGGACAGATCCTACGAGCAGTACTTC.

A single count supports this clone. The chain employs TRBV5-1 and TRBJ2-2; 7 bases align to TRBD2. CDR3 length: 14 amino acids. CDR1 and CDR2 (germline): SGHRS, YFSETQ. Germline trimming cut 4 bases from V and 0 bases from J; bases unmatched to any gene: 0. The CDR3 loop is CASSSGANTGELFF. The CDR3 bases are TGCGCCAGCAGCAGCGGGGCGAACACCGGGGAGCTGTTTTTT.

V and J are TRBV7-2 and TRBJ2-1; 8 bases line up with TRBD1. CDR3 length: 14 amino acids. Germline CDR1 reads SGHTA; CDR2 reads FQGNSA. Trimming removed 5 bases from V and 5 bases from J; junction bases left unmatched: 5. The CDR3 DNA sequence: TGTGCCAGCAGCATCGGACAGGGTAACAATGAGCAGTTCTTC. It codes for CASSIGQGNNEQFF.

For the CDR3, the DNA is TGCGCCAGCAGCGCCGAGGGGGCAGGGAACACTGAAGCTTTCTTT. Amino acid sequence: CASSAEGAGNTEAFF. The chain carries TRBV5-1 and TRBJ1-1, with 7 bases matching TRBD1. The CDR3 contains 15 residues. Germline V CDR1 and CDR2: SGHRS, YFSETQ. V trimming: 4 bases; J trimming: 1 base; junction bases outside the gene matches: 7.

The V and J genes are TRBV7-2 and TRBJ1-5; no clear D gene. The CDR3 extends over 15 amino acids. V was pared by 5 bases and J by 0 bases, with 11 bases between. CDR1 and CDR2 (germline): SGHTA, FQGNSA. The CDR3 DNA sequence: TGTGCCAGCAGCGCACAGAGTTATAGCAATCAGCCCCAGCATTTT. Translation: CASSAQSYSNQPQHF.

CDR3 region: CASSFGTEAFF. CDR3 DNA sequence: TGTGCCAGCAGCTTCGGGACAGAAGCTTTCTTT. The chain carries TRBV5-4 and TRBJ1-1; tentatively, D is TRBD1 (6 bases). The germline V and J ends were trimmed by 2 bases and 8 bases, with 7 bases remaining between them. The germline CDR1 and CDR2 sequences are SGHNT and YYREEE (reference sequence). This CDR3 has 11 residues.

V and J are TRBV4-1 and TRBJ1-2, with a tentative D call TRBD1 (6 bases). V lost 1 base to trimming and J lost 0 bases, with 18 bases between them. CDR1 and CDR2 (germline): MGHRA, YSYEKL. The CDR3 loop spans 18 amino acids. CDR3 sequence reads: CASSQAGTKISPNYGYTF. CDR3 coding DNA: TGCGCCAGCAGCCAAGCCGGGACAAAAATTTCCCCTAACTATGGCTACACCTTC.

The chain employs TRBV19 and TRBJ1-1; 8 positions match TRBD1. The CDR3 covers 14 residues. Trimming took 5 bases from V and 1 from J; bases not matched to a gene: 3. Germline CDR1 is LNHDA and CDR2 is SQIVND (reference sequence). The CDR3 here is CASSVGTGNTEAFF. The DNA of the CDR3 is TGTGCCAGTAGTGTCGGGACAGGGAACACTGAAGCTTTCTTT.